These 2 T cell receptor beta chains were sequenced from one sample in a study of OX40 agonist ivuxolimab in advanced cancers. TCRdb keeps only in-frame clones here, not all; method: immunoSEQ multiplex PCR. Of 65,000 to 80,000 clones in the sample, more than 75% are singletons; the top ten hold over 0.6%. The sample was CD4+ or CD8+ T cells sorted from blood, taken in a trial of the OX40 agonist ivuxolimab. The receptors shown here come from an adult with an advanced solid tumor such as melanoma, head and neck, liver or kidney cancer.

The rearrangement uses TRBV7-2 and TRBJ1-2; D uncertain. The CDR3 is made up of 14 amino acids. V gave up 4 bases and J gave up 4 bases, with 13 bases separating them. Germline V gene lookup returns CDR1 SGHTA and CDR2 FQGNSA. In DNA form, the CDR3 reads TGTGCCAGCAGCTCACGGACGGGCGGCTATGGCTACACCTTC. Translation gives CASSSRTGGYGYTF.

This clone came up once. This chain connects TRBV28 to TRBJ1-4; D unclear. The length of the CDR3 is 12 residues. Between the trimmed V and J ends, which lost 6 bases and 4 bases, there was a span of 6 bases. Germline V gene lookup returns CDR1 MDHEN and CDR2 SYDVKM. This CDR3 reads CASRRINEKLFF. The CDR3 nucleotides are TGTGCCAGCAGGAGGATTAATGAAAAACTGTTTTTT. Complete variable domain (other parts from reference TRBV28 and TRBJ1-4): DVKVTQSSRYLVKRTGEKVFLECVQDMDHENMFWYRQDPGLGLRLIYFSYDVKMKEKGDIPEGYSVSREKKERFSLILESASTNQTSMYLCASRRINEKLFFGSGTQLSVL.